The entry below describes one T cell receptor (beta chain). Its recognized antigen is unknown. Base qualities are not recorded, but no much larger clone differs from it by a single base. The source of the sample is a study of T cell responses to AZD1222 COVID-19 vaccine (dated by TCRdb to the early 2020s). Describing the broader study: TCR sequencing covered fewer than 250 trial participants: some 210 given two doses of AZD1222 and 26 given two doses of MenACWY control vaccine. Enrollment into the trials was organized by age into subgroups of 18-55, 56-69 and 70-plus years, and those subgroups contained about 150, 27 and 61 TCR-sequenced participants, respectively. Study-wide findings and limitations: A significant rise in spike-specific TCR breadth and depth was observed after two AZD1222 doses relative to day 0 and relative to MenACWY recipients. Because no day 14 peak-response samples were available, repertoires were characterized only after the peak T cell response. Epitopes outside the regions mutated in the B.1.351 and B.1.1.7 variants were reportedly recognized by nearly half of the unique spike-specific TCRs. The 56-69-year group was small, and its depth increase did not reach significance, likely because of low power. Conclusions about previously exposed vaccinees were limited because only six AZD1222 recipients were SARS-CoV-2 seropositive at baseline. Most participants were white British and females outnumbered males, and the authors suggested that clonal diversity may have been underestimated. The vaccine-associated CD4 TCRs covered the entire spike protein, and the dominant responses fell in regions 160-218 and 743-854.

What this sample's time point label stands for: about 28 days (+/-7) after the second vaccine dose. In the paper's terms, the treatment or condition label means: meningococcal conjugate vaccine given as trial control. Samples from vaccinated people were obtained from the UK trials COV001 and COV002, which included a single-blind randomized controlled phase 2/3 trial of AZD1222 (ChAdOx1 nCoV-19) in healthy adults. For TCRbeta chain sequencing, PBMC samples were collected from trial participants at day 0 and at day 28 after the second dose. The CDR3 regions of human TCRbeta chains were subjected to immunosequencing. Processing in the source paper ran as follows. TCRs in the repertoires were matched against a reference library of SARS-CoV-2-specific TCRs that had been generated with the MIRA antigen-specificity platform. Breadth was defined as the fraction of unique TCRs that were SARS-CoV-2-associated, and depth was defined as the fraction of total T cells that were SARS-CoV-2-associated. Using the MIRA data, each spike-specific TCR was mapped to the spike region that the TCR reacts to and placed in a CD4 or CD8 class. Log10-transformed breadth and depth values were compared by one-way ANOVA with Sidak's multiple comparisons tests. The table was pulled from immuneACCESS by TCRdb, which kept in-frame rearrangements only. Such tables lose some clones; where checked, under half of the loss comes from unresolved V genes, and the rest has no known cause. From that table come the V and J calls and clone size; the DNA was used to work out D and trimming. This sample is represented by around 210,000 clones; around 94% of them were singletons. Approximately 1.5% of the sample lies in the top ten.

CDR1 and CDR2, per the germline V gene (reference sequence), are GTSNPN and SVGIG. Spanning cysteine to phenylalanine, the CDR3 consists of 14 amino acids. Solely the CDR3 DNA is kept, with 42 bases framed from the first base. Trimming costs V 0 bases and J 6 bases, and their ends lie 14 bases apart. The rearranged segments are TRBV30 and TRBJ1-1; TRBD1 could be the D gene, as 6 bases match. Source: peripheral blood, taken 28 days after the second dose of the MenACWY control vaccine. This clonotype originated in an adult who received the MenACWY meningococcal vaccine as a control. The sequence in DNA is TGTGCCTGGAGTGTAATCGGGGGGGCGGCTGAAGCTTTCTTT. Protein translation: CAWSVIGGAAEAFF.